One sample yielded the 14 T cell receptor beta chains listed below, sequenced in a study of cytomegalovirus exposure and HLA in healthy donors. In the PCR, 60 Vbeta and 13 Jbeta primers were used. Sequencing was performed with immunoSEQ multiplex PCR; in TCRdb, only in-frame clones are kept and a portion is missing. The data hold some 99,000 clones, with about 80% observed a single time. The sample was PBMCs. These receptors all come from a woman aged 45-59 years in good health and CMV-seropositive.

This rearrangement joins TRBV7-9 to TRBJ2-2; 8 bases fit TRBD2. The length of the CDR3 is 18 residues. Germline V gene data show CDR1 as SEHNR and CDR2 as FQNEAQ (reference sequence). Trimming cost V 5 bases and J 5 bases; bases outside gene matches: 16. The CDR3 here is CASSLPGSSGRSTGELFF. CDR3 sequence (DNA): TGTGCCAGCAGCCTACCGGGATCCAGCGGGAGATCAACCGGGGAGCTGTTTTTT.

Concerning this clone itself: The junction shows a germline mismatch at one end, possibly a read error. V gene TRBV7-9 combines with J gene TRBJ2-7; D possibly corresponds to TRBD1 (5 bases). The CDR3 is 16 residues long. CDR1 is SEHNR, CDR2 FQNEAQ, per germline (reference sequence). The CDR3 region has the DNA TGTTCCAGCAGCACCAGGGCCGCCGTCTCCTACTACGAGCAGTACTTC. The encoded protein is CSSSTRAAVSYYEQYF.

This clone appeared a few times. One junction end disagrees with the germline gene, perhaps due to a read error. The chain employs TRBV5-1 and TRBJ2-6; a weak D match, TRBD1 (5 bases). The CDR3 contains 17 residues. CDR1 and CDR2 from the germline V gene are SGHRS and YFSETQ. The CDR3 is CASSSDSGASGANGLTF. The CDR3 region has the DNA TGCGCCAGCAGCTCCGATTCAGGAGCCTCTGGGGCCAACGGCCTGACTTTC.

The chain is built from TRBV9 and TRBJ2-1, with a possible D match to TRBD1 (5 bases). CDR1 SGDLS and CDR2 YYNGEE come from the germline V gene. Trimming removed 0 bases from V and 6 bases from J, with 7 bases in between. The CDR3 is 13 residues long. The DNA of the CDR3 is TGTGCCAGCAGCGTAGGGGGCCCCAATGAGCAGTTCTTC. Protein product: CASSVGGPNEQFF.

V is TRBV10-3 and J is TRBJ2-7, with 8 nucleotides matching TRBD1. V dropped 4 bases and J dropped 0; count of bases not matched to a gene: 2. Germline-derived CDR1 and CDR2 are ENHRY and SYGVKD. This CDR3 is 14 amino acids long. CDR3 in DNA: TGTGCCATCAGTGGGACAGGGAACTCCTACGAGCAGTACTTC. It is translated as CAISGTGNSYEQYF.

The rearrangement links TRBV7-2 to TRBJ2-3; 8 nucleotides line up with TRBD2. Trimming took 0 bases from V and 5 from J; bases not matched to a gene: 1. The CDR3 consists of 14 residues. CDR1 SGHTA and CDR2 FQGNSA come from the germline V gene. The CDR3 region has the DNA TGTGCCAGCAGCTTAGCTCTAGCGGGAGATACGCAGTATTTT. It codes for CASSLALAGDTQYF.

V is TRBV11-2 and J is TRBJ1-1; TRBD1 matches 9 bases. V gave up 4 bases and J gave up 1 base; unmatched junction bases: 7. This CDR3 has 16 amino acids. Germline CDR1 reads SGHAT; CDR2 reads FQNNGV. In DNA, the CDR3 is TGTGCCAGCAGCTACTCTGGACAGGGGTGGAACACTGAAGCTTTCTTT. This encodes CASSYSGQGWNTEAFF.

This clone was observed a handful of times. As DNA, the CDR3 is TGCGCCAGCAGCCAAGGCTCGGGACTCTCCTACGAGCAGTACTTC. The encoded protein is CASSQGSGLSYEQYF. This rearrangement joins TRBV4-1 to TRBJ2-7; D might be TRBD2 (6 bases). V gave up 1 base and J gave up 0 bases, with 10 bases separating them. This CDR3 has 15 residues. The germline V gene has CDR1 MGHRA and CDR2 YSYEKL.

The chain combines TRBV7-2 with TRBJ2-3; D perhaps matches TRBD2 (6 bases). V lost 3 bases and J lost 1, with 8 bases in between. CDR1 is SGHTA and CDR2 is FQGNSA in the germline V gene. The CDR3 sequence is 14 residues long. The CDR3: CASSFPGGTDTQYF. The CDR3, as DNA: TGTGCCAGCAGCTTCCCGGGGGGCACAGATACGCAGTATTTT.

In DNA, the CDR3 is TGTGCCAGTAGCCGTGGAGGGAACACTGAAGCTTTCTTT. As protein: CASSRGGNTEAFF. This chain connects TRBV19 to TRBJ1-1; unclear D gene. The V end was cut by 6 bases, the J end by 1 base, with 9 bases between. CDR3 length: 13 amino acids. Germline V gene lookup returns CDR1 LNHDA and CDR2 SQIVND (reference sequence).

There are a few counts of this clone. The J gene is TRBJ2-1, the V gene TRBV7-9; 7 nucleotides align to TRBD2. Germline lookup yields CDR1 SEHNR and CDR2 FQNEAQ (reference sequence). This CDR3 comprises 12 residues. The CDR3 DNA sequence: TGTTCCATCCGTGGGGGGGGAAATGAGCAGTTCTTC. Amino acids: CSIRGGGNEQFF.

The chain has TRBV28 and TRBJ2-7; D uncertain. The CDR3 length is 12 residues. Germline loops: CDR1 MDHEN, CDR2 SYDVKM. V gave up 10 bases and J gave up 6 bases, with 16 bases separating them. The CDR3 sequence is CANTNPPSEQYF. The DNA of the CDR3 is TGTGCCAACACAAATCCCCCCTCCGAGCAGTACTTC.

This clone has more than one count but fewer than ten. The V and J genes are TRBV5-6 and TRBJ1-5; D not resolved. V lost 3 bases and J lost 5, with 12 bases in between. The CDR3 extends over 14 amino acids. Germline V CDR1 and CDR2: SGHDT, YYEEEE. DNA for the CDR3: TGTGCCAGCAGCTCATTCCCGGAGGATCAGCCCCAGCATTTT. Its protein is CASSSFPEDQPQHF.

The rearrangement links TRBV11-2 to TRBJ2-5, with D hard to call. V was clipped by 1 base and J by 2 bases, with 5 bases between them. The CDR3 runs to 13 residues. CDR1 is SGHAT and CDR2 is FQNNGV in the germline V gene. The chain's CDR3 is CASSLGLQETQYF. The CDR3 DNA reads TGTGCCAGCAGCTTAGGACTTCAAGAGACCCAGTACTTC.